The 21 T cell receptor beta chains reported below all come from one sample, sequenced in a study of cytomegalovirus exposure and HLA in healthy donors. In the PCR, 60 Vbeta and 13 Jbeta primers were used. The method was immunoSEQ multiplex PCR; TCRdb's version includes in-frame clones alone and lacks a portion of them. The sample holds roughly 250,000 clones, 70% to 90% seen once. Sequenced input: PBMCs. The source of these receptors is a woman in her 40s in good health and CMV-seropositive.

The chain has TRBV5-8 and TRBJ1-1; D unresolved. Germline lookup yields CDR1 SGHTS and CDR2 YDEGEE. Trimming shortened V by 3 bases and J by 9 bases, and 18 bases separated the two germline ends. The CDR3 spans 14 residues. DNA of the CDR3: TGTGCCAGCAGCTCTGGCCGGGAGACCGCTAAAGCTTTCTTT. Translation: CASSSGRETAKAFF. Together with reference TRBV5-8 and TRBJ1-1, the CDR3 gives the full variable domain: EAGVTQSPTHLIKTRGQQATLRCSPISGHTSVYWYQQALGLGLQFLLWYDEGEERNRGNFPPRFSGRQFPNYSSELNVNALELEDSALYLCASSSGRETAKAFFGQGTRLTVV.

This CDR3 is CASSGRDYNEQFF. DNA of the CDR3: TGTGCCAGCAGCGGCCGGGACTACAATGAGCAGTTCTTC. The chain combines TRBV7-9 with TRBJ2-1; tentative D call: TRBD2 (5 bases). The CDR3 is 13 residues long. V was shortened by 5 bases and J by 3 bases, with 8 bases between the two germline ends. CDR1 is SEHNR, CDR2 FQNEAQ, per germline (reference sequence).

This sequence joins TRBV27 and TRBJ2-5; TRBD2 matches at 9 bases. The DNA end favors TRBJ2-7, so the J call may be wrong. The CDR3 loop spans 16 amino acids. Germline lookup yields CDR1 MNHEY and CDR2 SMNVEV (reference sequence). The CDR3 loop reads CASRGLASADSYEQYF. The CDR3 DNA reads TGTGCCAGCAGGGGACTAGCCAGCGCCGACTCCTACGAGCAGTACTTC.

This clone was counted only a few times. The V and J genes are TRBV4-3 and TRBJ2-2; TRBD2 matches 10 bases. Unmatched junction bases numbered 11, after V lost 3 bases and J lost 7 bases. Germline lookup yields CDR1 LGHNA and CDR2 YSLEER. The length of the CDR3 is 17 residues. CDR3 sequence reads: CASSHELAGGGGGELFF. CDR3 nucleotides: TGCGCCAGCAGCCATGAATTAGCGGGAGGAGGGGGCGGGGAGCTGTTTTTT.

This clone was seen only a few times. J is TRBJ2-7 and V is TRBV28; D gene uncertain. V lost 7 bases and J 2 bases, leaving 15 bases between the germline ends. This CDR3 comprises 14 residues. The germline CDR1 and CDR2 sequences are MDHEN and SYDVKM. CDR3 bases: TGTGCCAGCAAACTCAACGTCCCCCCCTACGAGCAGTACTTC. This translates into CASKLNVPPYEQYF.

The V gene is TRBV4-2, the J gene TRBJ1-3, with no clear D. The V end was cut by 0 bases, the J end by 4 bases, with 13 bases between. The CDR3 extends over 16 amino acids. CDR1 LGHNA and CDR2 YNFKEQ come from the germline V gene. The CDR3 DNA is TGTGCCAGCAGCCAAGAGGTACAGTCGATCGGAAACACCATATATTTT. Its protein is CASSQEVQSIGNTIYF.

V usage is TRBV30 and J usage is TRBJ1-2; D remains unclear. This CDR3 spans 14 amino acids. The V end lost 0 bases, the J end lost 2 bases, and 10 bases lay between the germline ends. In germline, CDR1 is GTSNPN, CDR2 SVGIG (reference sequence). The CDR3 here is CAWSVSATNYGYTF. Written as DNA, the CDR3 is TGTGCCTGGAGTGTCTCAGCGACCAACTATGGCTACACCTTC.

The DNA of the CDR3 is TGTGCCTGGAGTGTGGCTAGCGGGTGGAATGAGCAGTTCTTC. The encoded protein is CAWSVASGWNEQFF. The chain combines TRBV30 with TRBJ2-1; TRBD2 aligns across 8 bases. V lost 0 bases, J lost 7 bases, and 5 bases stayed unmatched. The CDR3 length is 14 residues. CDR1 is GTSNPN and CDR2 is SVGIG in the germline V gene (reference sequence). The full variable domain, with the rest looked up from reference TRBV30 and TRBJ2-1, is SQTIHQWPATLVQPVGSPLSLECTVEGTSNPNLYWYRQAAGRGLQLLFYSVGIGQISSEVPQNLSASRPQDRQFILSSKKLLLSDSGFYLCAWSVASGWNEQFFGPGTRLTVL.

The chain uses TRBV9 and TRBJ2-3; D possibly corresponds to TRBD1 (6 bases). Germline CDR1 SGDLS, CDR2 YYNGEE. The CDR3 has 17 residues. V shed 0 bases and J shed 3 bases, with 17 bases lying between them. CDR3 region: CASSVAPVARGTDTQYF. DNA of the CDR3: TGTGCCAGCAGCGTAGCTCCCGTAGCGAGGGGGACAGATACGCAGTATTTT.

This clone occurred once. The rearrangement links TRBV19 to TRBJ1-1, with D perhaps TRBD1 (5 bases). Trimming shortened V by 6 bases and J by 3 bases, and 11 bases separated the two germline ends. The CDR3 sequence is 13 residues long. Germline V CDR1 and CDR2: LNHDA, SQIVND (reference sequence). Written as DNA, the CDR3 is TGTGCCAGTAGCGGCAGGGTTGACACTGAAGCTTTCTTT. As protein: CASSGRVDTEAFF.

The chain uses TRBV4-3 and TRBJ2-5, with TRBD1 matching over 9 bases. The end of the DNA aligns better with TRBJ2-7, so the J call may be wrong. The CDR3 totals 16 residues. Per the germline V gene, CDR1 is LGHNA and CDR2 is YSLEER. The CDR3 coding sequence is TGCGCCAGCAGCTCCTCCTTGACAGGGGGCTCCTACGAGCAGTACTTC. Amino acid sequence: CASSSSLTGGSYEQYF.

This clone was observed a single time. J is TRBJ2-7 and V is TRBV13; a weak D match, TRBD2 (6 bases). The germline CDR1 and CDR2 sequences are PRHDT and FYEKMQ (reference sequence). Trimming removed 5 bases at V and 6 bases at J, with 14 bases between. The CDR3 consists of 13 residues. CDR3 DNA: TGTGCCAGCAGCCTTGGGACTTTCCGCGAGCAGTACTTC. Residues: CASSLGTFREQYF.

The chain carries TRBV13 and TRBJ2-2; TRBD2 matches at 11 bases. V dropped 7 bases and J dropped 3; count of bases not matched to a gene: 4. CDR1 is PRHDT and CDR2 is FYEKMQ in the germline V gene (reference sequence). The CDR3 has 15 residues. The CDR3 here is CASTLAGAHTGELFF. The DNA of the CDR3 is TGTGCCAGCACACTAGCGGGAGCCCACACCGGGGAGCTGTTTTTT.

V and J are TRBV7-2 and TRBJ2-5, with 10 bases aligning to TRBD1. J was trimmed by 1 base and V by 5 bases; bases with no gene match: 1. The CDR3 is 14 amino acids. CDR1 SGHTA and CDR2 FQGNSA come from the germline V gene. The CDR3 DNA reads TGTGCCAGCAGCAGGGACAGGGGCCAAGAGACCCAGTACTTC. This gives the protein CASSRDRGQETQYF.

The chain combines TRBV7-8 with TRBJ1-1; 11 bases are shared with TRBD1. The CDR3 has 18 residues. Germline trimming cut 3 bases from V and 0 bases from J; bases unmatched to any gene: 9. Germline lookup yields CDR1 SGHVS and CDR2 FQNEAQ. CDR3 amino acids: CASSFTGTGGLLNTEAFF. In DNA, the CDR3 is TGTGCCAGCAGCTTTACTGGGACAGGGGGTCTATTGAACACTGAAGCTTTCTTT.

The chain recombines TRBV27 with TRBJ2-5; 13 bases align to TRBD2. The germline V gene encodes CDR1 MNHEY and CDR2 SMNVEV (reference sequence). The CDR3 contains 15 residues. V lost 6 bases to trimming and J lost 5 bases; unmatched junction nucleotides: 6. CDR3 nucleotides: TGTGCCAGCAGGGAACTAGCGGGAGGGCGGGAGACCCAGTACTTC. The encoded protein is CASRELAGGRETQYF.

The V call is TRBV25-1, the J call TRBJ2-1; 7 nucleotides agree with TRBD2. Germline lookup yields CDR1 MGHDK and CDR2 SYGVNS. This CDR3 is built from 17 residues. The V and J ends lost 3 bases and 0 bases, in that order; junction bases with no gene match: 8. The CDR3: CASSDTLAVSSYNEQFF. The CDR3 DNA sequence: TGTGCCAGCAGTGACACGCTAGCGGTGAGCTCCTACAATGAGCAGTTCTTC.

The chain employs TRBV10-3 and TRBJ1-6; a possible D gene is TRBD1 (6 bases). The V end was cut by 11 bases, the J end by 7 bases, with 15 bases between. In germline, CDR1 is ENHRY, CDR2 SYGVKD. The CDR3 length is 13 residues. The CDR3 region is CAHHGTQNSPLHF. CDR3 coding DNA: TGTGCCCATCATGGGACACAGAATTCACCCCTCCACTTT.

Worth noting for this clone: Other DNA sequences from this sample encode an identical CDR3 as well. The chain carries TRBV5-1 and TRBJ2-7; a possible D gene is TRBD2 (7 bases). Germline lookup yields CDR1 SGHRS and CDR2 YFSETQ. The V and J ends lost 0 bases and 1 base respectively, with 8 bases between them. The CDR3 length is 14 residues. CDR3 DNA sequence: TGCGCCAGCAGCTTGGAGGGGGGGTCCTACGAGCAGTACTTC. Residues: CASSLEGGSYEQYF. The full variable domain, rest sourced from reference TRBV5-1 and TRBJ2-7, is KAGVTQTPRYLIKTRGQQVTLSCSPISGHRSVSWYQQTPGQGLQFLFEYFSETQRNKGNFPGRFSGRQFSNSRSEMNVSTLELGDSALYLCASSLEGGSYEQYFGPGTRLTVT.

The genes are TRBV10-2 and TRBJ1-1, with 11 bases matching TRBD1. The CDR3 has 15 amino acids. CDR1 WSHSY and CDR2 SAAADI come from the germline V gene. V shed 5 bases and J 3 bases; nucleotides not matched to a gene: 5. Written as DNA, the CDR3 is TGCGCCAGCAGTCCGGGACAGGGGGGAGACACTGAAGCTTTCTTT. Translating gives CASSPGQGGDTEAFF.

The genes are TRBV6-5 and TRBJ2-3; weak D call: TRBD2 (5 bases). Between the trimmed V and J ends, which lost 2 bases and 2 bases, there was a span of 8 bases. The V gene's germline CDR1 is MNHEY and CDR2 SVGAGI. The CDR3 spans 14 residues. CDR3 sequence (DNA): TGTGCCAGCAGTTACGTCGACTACACAGATACGCAGTATTTT. This sequence encodes CASSYVDYTDTQYF.